This entry lists 24 T cell receptor beta chains sequenced from one sample in a study of a mutant IDH1 vaccine in newly diagnosed glioma. For these receptors, no antigen is known. Data came from immunoSEQ multiplex PCR; TCRdb stores just in-frame clones and leaves some out. Of 55,000 to 70,000 clones listed, approximately 90% are singletons. Documented time point: week 11, during vaccination. Topical imiquimod accompanied each vaccine dose, which consisted of 300 ug of mutant IDH1 20-mer peptide. The sample here was PBMCs, taken from a glioma patient whose treatment included an IDH1 peptide vaccine. The source of these receptors is a man aged 35 to 55 with glioma.

This clone was seen just once. The rearrangement uses TRBV11-2 and TRBJ2-3; D may be TRBD1 or TRBD2 (7 bases each). The CDR3 spans 15 residues. Germline values: CDR1 SGHAT, CDR2 FQNNGV. V shed 2 bases and J shed 5 bases, with 14 bases lying between them. CDR3 protein: CASSLSAGQKDTQYF. Written as DNA, the CDR3 is TGTGCCAGCAGCTTATCAGCGGGACAGAAAGATACGCAGTATTTT.

The chain uses TRBV30 and TRBJ1-2; the D is unclear. V was trimmed by 1 base and J by 1 base, leaving 10 bases between them. Germline loops: CDR1 GTSNPN, CDR2 SVGIG (reference sequence). This CDR3 comprises 14 residues. CDR3 sequence: CAWSAQAINYGYTF. CDR3 nucleotide sequence: TGTGCCTGGAGTGCCCAGGCGATTAACTATGGCTACACCTTC.

This clone was counted only a few times. V and J are TRBV11-1 and TRBJ2-1, with a weak D call TRBD1 (6 bases). Per germline, CDR1 SGHAT and CDR2 FQDESV (reference sequence). This CDR3 spans 17 amino acids. Between the trimmed V and J ends, which lost 2 bases and 2 bases, there was a span of 16 bases. The CDR3 DNA follows: TGTGCCAGCAGCTTAATGTCCGGGACACTGGCCTACAATGAGCAGTTCTTC. It translates to CASSLMSGTLAYNEQFF. The full variable domain, its missing parts supplied by reference TRBV11-1 and TRBJ2-1, is EAEVAQSPRYKITEKSQAVAFWCDPISGHATLYWYRQILGQGPELLVQFQDESVVDDSQLPKDRFSAERLKGVDSTLKIQPAELGDSAMYLCASSLMSGTLAYNEQFFGPGTRLTVL.

This clone was seen only once. The gene calls are TRBV19 and TRBJ2-3; 7 bases line up with TRBD1. V lost 7 bases to trimming and J lost 2 bases; unmatched junction nucleotides: 9. The CDR3 extends over 15 amino acids. Germline CDR1 reads LNHDA; CDR2 reads SQIVND (reference sequence). CDR3 coding DNA: TGTGCCAGTACAAGACAGGGTTTAGTCACAGATACGCAGTATTTT. It yields the protein CASTRQGLVTDTQYF.

J is TRBJ2-7 and V is TRBV27; 8 bases fit TRBD2. Germline values: CDR1 MNHEY, CDR2 SMNVEV (reference sequence). Germline trimming cut 6 bases from V and 3 bases from J; bases unmatched to any gene: 7. CDR3 size: 14 residues. The CDR3 spells CASRLLAGGYEQYF. As DNA, the CDR3 is TGTGCCAGCAGACTCCTAGCGGGCGGCTACGAGCAGTACTTC.

The chain employs TRBV7-9 and TRBJ2-1, with 8 bases matching TRBD2. Germline-derived CDR1 and CDR2 are SEHNR and FQNEAQ (reference sequence). V lost 5 bases to trimming and J lost 9 bases; unmatched junction nucleotides: 9. The CDR3 is 14 residues long. In DNA, the CDR3 is TGTGCCAGCAGCCTACAGACTAGCGAGGGTGAGCAGTTCTTC. Its translation: CASSLQTSEGEQFF.

This clone turned up a few times. The chain has TRBV6-1 and TRBJ2-7, with 10 bases identical to TRBD1. The germline V gene has CDR1 MNHNS and CDR2 SASEGT. There are 15 residues in the CDR3. The ends lost 4 bases at V and 2 bases at J; junction bases unmatched: 5. DNA of the CDR3: TGTGCCAGCAGTGCCCAGACAGGGGGCGCCTACGAGCAGTACGTC. Protein sequence: CASSAQTGGAYEQYV.

The chain carries TRBV10-3 and TRBJ2-1; D might be TRBD2 (5 bases). This CDR3 has 14 amino acids. Trimming cost V 10 bases and J 0 bases, with 13 bases left between them. The germline CDR1 and CDR2 sequences are ENHRY and SYGVKD. The CDR3 protein is CATDDYNSYNEQFF. CDR3 sequence (DNA): TGTGCCACAGACGACTATAACTCCTACAATGAGCAGTTCTTC.

On this clone itself: Relative to the germline gene, one junction end is altered; a read error may explain this. V gene TRBV20-1 combines with J gene TRBJ1-4; D is undetermined. Germline V gives CDR1 DFQATT, CDR2 SNEGSKA (reference sequence). This CDR3 spans 11 amino acids. As DNA, the CDR3 is TGCAGTGCTAGGGGTCGGGCAGCTTCTCTCTTT. Protein product: CSARGRAASLF.

The J gene is TRBJ2-7, the V gene TRBV27; TRBD2 agrees at 11 bases. V lost 6 bases, J lost 2 bases, and 0 bases stayed unmatched. The CDR3 is 13 amino acids. Germline lookup yields CDR1 MNHEY and CDR2 SMNVEV (reference sequence). The CDR3 loop reads CASRTSGTYEQYF. CDR3 nucleotide sequence: TGTGCCAGCAGGACTAGCGGGACCTACGAGCAGTACTTC.

This chain uses TRBV2 with TRBJ2-1; D uncertain. The CDR3 length is 15 residues. The V end lost 6 bases, the J end lost 4 bases, and 16 bases lay between the germline ends. Germline-derived CDR1 and CDR2 are SNHLY and FYNNEI. Here the CDR3 DNA reads TGTGCCAGCAGCGTTCTCACGGCCTCTTACAATGAGCAGTTCTTC. Protein: CASSVLTASYNEQFF.

The chain carries TRBV11-2 and TRBJ2-5; 10 bases fit TRBD2. Germline CDR1 reads SGHAT; CDR2 reads FQNNGV. The CDR3 loop spans 17 amino acids. Trimming took 0 bases from V and 2 from J; bases not matched to a gene: 6. CDR3 amino acids: CASSLDATSGRQETQYF. Here the CDR3 DNA reads TGTGCCAGCAGCTTAGATGCGACTAGCGGGCGACAAGAGACCCAGTACTTC.

The chain has TRBV7-8 and TRBJ1-5; tentative D call: TRBD1 (5 bases). V was pared by 0 bases and J by 0 bases, with 12 bases between. The germline gives CDR1 SGHVS, CDR2 FQNEAQ. This CDR3 is built from 17 residues. CDR3 nucleotide sequence: TGTGCCAGCAGCTTAGCTGCGGGGGGGGATAGCAATCAGCCCCAGCATTTT. This encodes CASSLAAGGDSNQPQHF.

The chain combines TRBV4-1 with TRBJ2-7; no firm D call. Trimming removed 1 base from V and 2 bases from J, with 12 bases in between. Germline V gene sequence: CDR1 MGHRA, CDR2 YSYEKL. The CDR3 is 15 amino acids. The CDR3: CASSQVGSTAYEQYF. In DNA form, the CDR3 reads TGCGCCAGCAGCCAAGTCGGATCTACCGCCTACGAGCAGTACTTC.

The count of this clone is one. This chain joins TRBV18 and TRBJ2-7; maybe TRBD1 (5 bases). The ends were cut back, 2 bases at V and 2 bases at J, with 13 bases in the middle. Germline CDR1 is KGHSH and CDR2 is LQKENI. The CDR3 is 15 residues long. For the CDR3, the DNA is TGTGCCAGCTCACCAGGGTGGGGCCTTACCTACGAGCAGTACTTC. It codes for CASSPGWGLTYEQYF.

The chain uses TRBV7-9 and TRBJ2-2; weak D call: TRBD2 (6 bases). Trimming cost V 4 bases and J 7 bases, with 13 bases left between them. The CDR3 runs 14 residues. The germline V gene encodes CDR1 SEHNR and CDR2 FQNEAQ (reference sequence). The CDR3 spells CASSSGTSLGELFF. Here the CDR3 DNA reads TGTGCCAGCAGCTCCGGGACTTCTCTCGGGGAGCTGTTTTTT.

This chain joins TRBV19 and TRBJ1-4; D gene unclear. The CDR3 length is 15 residues. Trimming removed 7 bases at V and 0 bases at J, with 12 bases between. CDR1 is LNHDA and CDR2 is SQIVND in the germline V gene (reference sequence). CDR3 nucleotides: TGTGCCAGTATGGGTTGGGATGCAACTAATGAAAAACTGTTTTTT. This translates into CASMGWDATNEKLFF.

V usage is TRBV11-3 and J usage is TRBJ2-5; 8 positions agree with TRBD1. This CDR3 has 13 residues. The germline V gene has CDR1 SGHNT and CDR2 YENEEA. V gave up 5 bases and J gave up 3 bases; unmatched junction bases: 2. CDR3 in amino acids: CASSQQGEETQYF. CDR3 bases: TGTGCCAGCAGCCAACAGGGGGAAGAGACCCAGTACTTC.

This rearrangement joins TRBV14 to TRBJ2-5, with D perhaps matching TRBD1 (5 bases). CDR3 size: 16 residues. V was cut by 1 base and J by 2 bases, with 14 bases left in between. Germline CDR1 is SGHDN and CDR2 is FVKESK. CDR3 protein: CASSQVGAGWQETQYF. Written as DNA, the CDR3 is TGTGCCAGCAGCCAAGTTGGTGCAGGGTGGCAAGAGACCCAGTACTTC.

The chain employs TRBV6-1 and TRBJ2-7; TRBD1 agrees at 9 bases. Germline lookup yields CDR1 MNHNS and CDR2 SASEGT. J was trimmed by 9 bases and V by 4 bases; bases with no gene match: 10. The CDR3 loop spans 14 amino acids. In DNA, the CDR3 is TGTGCCAGCAGTGTGGGGGGGACAGGGTCGTGGCAGTACGTC. Its translation is CASSVGGTGSWQYV.

The chain links TRBV11-1 to TRBJ2-7, with 8 bases identical to TRBD2. This CDR3 has 15 amino acids. Germline assignment: CDR1 SGHAT and CDR2 FQDESV (reference sequence). With 4 bases clipped from V and 2 bases from J, the junction kept 7 bases outside the gene matches. The CDR3 loop is CASSSLAGSTYEQYF. CDR3 in DNA: TGTGCCAGCAGCTCCTTAGCGGGGTCAACCTACGAGCAGTACTTC.

The chain joins TRBV9 to TRBJ1-6; D unclear. Trimming stripped 2 bases from V and 5 bases from J, with 17 bases between. This CDR3 region has 17 residues. Germline CDR1 SGDLS, CDR2 YYNGEE. The CDR3: CASSVGRRGENNSPLHF. The CDR3 region has the DNA TGTGCCAGCAGCGTTGGTCGGCGGGGAGAAAATAATTCACCCCTCCACTTT.

V usage is TRBV7-9 and J usage is TRBJ1-2; TRBD1 aligns across 11 bases. Germline V lookup: CDR1 SEHNR, CDR2 FQNEAQ (reference sequence). CDR3 size: 16 residues. V shed 1 base and J 4 bases; nucleotides not matched to a gene: 5. The CDR3 loop reads CASSLGGTGGAYGYTF. CDR3 sequence (DNA): TGTGCCAGCAGCTTAGGTGGGACAGGGGGAGCCTATGGCTACACCTTC.

CDR3 amino acids: CASSIGGGRKDTQYF. The CDR3, as DNA: TGTGCCAGCAGCATAGGAGGCGGGAGAAAGGATACGCAGTATTTT. This chain joins TRBV5-4 and TRBJ2-3, with 7 bases aligning to TRBD2. J was trimmed by 6 bases and V by 4 bases; bases with no gene match: 11. Germline CDR1 is SGHNT and CDR2 is YYREEE (reference sequence). This CDR3 spans 15 amino acids.